The present T cell receptor (beta chain) was sequenced within a study of radiotherapy plus CTLA-4 blockade in lung cancer. Germline values: CDR1 MDHEN, CDR2 SYDVKM. The ends were cut back, 5 bases at V and 7 bases at J, with 17 bases in the middle. The CDR3 is 14 amino acids. Produced via immunoSEQ multiplex PCR; TCRdb's table is partial and in-frame only. The profile shows about 73,000 clones, around 87% of them singletons. J is TRBJ1-2 and V is TRBV28; a possible D gene is TRBD1 (6 bases). The receptor comes from a human donor with non-small cell lung cancer that progressed on radiotherapy plus ipilimumab. The sample was peripheral blood, taken from a patient treated with radiotherapy plus ipilimumab. This CDR3 is CASSLTQGRSGYTF. The CDR3 DNA reads TGTGCCAGCAGTCTCACACAGGGTCGGAGTGGCTACACCTTC.